This T cell receptor beta chain stems from a study of blood T cell repertoires in COVID-19. Across the study: COVID-19 samples from acute and convalescent phases originated in the United States, Italy and Spain. Nucleic acid was either cDNA or gDNA, and it came from T cells, B-cell-depleted T cells, or PBMCs.

The V segment lost 4 bases and the J segment 2 bases; nucleotides outside the gene matches: 6. This CDR3 contains 16 residues. The V gene's germline CDR1 is SEHNR and CDR2 FQNEAQ (reference sequence). As processed by the authors: Estimated nucleated cell counts came from reference gene primer amplification. The data were produced by immunoSEQ multiplex PCR, yet TCRdb's version contains in-frame clones alone and is incomplete. The V and J calls and the clone size are those of that table, but D and trimming were determined from the DNA. The data show 120,000 to 150,000 clones, more than 80% seen once. This sequence was found in a woman aged 80 or over with acute or convalescent COVID-19. The sequencing input was peripheral blood. The chain uses TRBV7-9 and TRBJ2-2; 8 bases fit TRBD1. The CDR3 reads CASSSRDRPNTGELFF. The CDR3 DNA reads TGTGCCAGCAGCTCCCGGGACAGGCCCAACACCGGGGAGCTGTTTTTT.